A selection of T cell receptor beta chains follows, all from one sample in a study of blood T cell repertoires in COVID-19. Profiled with immunoSEQ multiplex PCR; TCRdb holds only in-frame clones, not every one. The sample holds 150,000 to 200,000 clones, roughly 90% seen once. Source material: peripheral blood. The receptor source for this set is an older woman with COVID-19, enrolled during active disease. Each CDR3 is given with its conserved first and last residue. A D gene is named only where the DNA matches it firmly. Some rows have no size entry. The others give once, few or many, or a class for an expanded clone.

abundance,d_gene,v_gene,j_gene,CDR3aa,CDR3nt
-,-,TRBV30,TRBJ2-1,CAWSPSSYNEQFF,TGTGCCTGGAGTCCCAGCTCCTACAATGAGCAGTTCTTC
-,-,TRBV14,TRBJ2-2,CASSKYRGINTGELFF,TGTGCCAGCAGCAAATACCGGGGGATTAACACCGGGGAGCTGTTTTTT
-,-,TRBV7-2,TRBJ2-1,CASSLDGVSYNEQFF,TGTGCCAGCAGCCTGGACGGGGTCTCCTACAATGAGCAGTTCTTC
-,-,TRBV4-1,TRBJ2-7,CASSQDPRGHSYEQYF,TGCGCCAGCAGCCAAGATCCTAGGGGCCACTCCTACGAGCAGTACTTC
-,TRBD1,TRBV7-2,TRBJ1-3,CASRYWTGTTLSGNTIYF,TGTGCCAGCAGGTATTGGACAGGGACCACTCTCTCTGGAAACACCATATATTTT
-,TRBD2,TRBV2,TRBJ2-1,CASRVLAGAYNEQFF,TGTGCCAGCAGGGTCCTAGCGGGAGCCTACAATGAGCAGTTCTTC
-,-,TRBV5-5,TRBJ2-7,CASSLSANAYEQYF,TGTGCCAGCAGCTTGTCCGCGAACGCCTACGAGCAGTACTTC
-,-,TRBV30,TRBJ2-7,CAQNKDSRPYEQYF,TGTGCCCAGAATAAGGACTCCCGTCCCTACGAGCAGTACTTC
-,-,TRBV6-1,TRBJ1-6,CASSAITGLSSYNSPLHF,TGTGCCAGCAGTGCCATTACAGGGTTAAGCTCCTATAATTCACCCCTCCACTTT
few,-,TRBV19,TRBJ2-7,CASSIRLAYEQYF,TGTGCCAGTAGTATCAGACTAGCCTACGAGCAGTACTTC
-,-,TRBV7-9,TRBJ1-1,CASSVGQNTEAFF,TGTGCCAGCAGCGTGGGACAGAACACTGAAGCTTTCTTT
-,-,TRBV9,TRBJ2-7,CASSGTGKSSYEQYF,TGTGCCAGCAGCGGAACGGGAAAGAGCTCCTACGAGCAGTACTTC
-,-,TRBV24-1,TRBJ2-7,CATSDGTRYEQYF,TGTGCCACCAGTGATGGTACACGTTACGAGCAGTACTTC
-,-,TRBV7-3,TRBJ2-5,CASSLRGRDKYQETQYF,TGTGCCAGCAGCTTAAGGGGGAGGGACAAGTACCAAGAGACCCAGTACTTC
-,-,TRBV7-3,TRBJ1-1,CASSLGQARDPNTEAFF,TGTGCCAGCAGCTTAGGACAAGCGCGGGACCCAAACACTGAAGCTTTCTTT
-,TRBD2,TRBV19,TRBJ2-7,CASRSGSGDEQYF,TGTGCCAGTAGAAGCGGGAGCGGAGACGAGCAGTACTTC
once,-,TRBV7-9,TRBJ1-2,CASSLALGAGYGYTF,TGTGCCAGCAGCTTAGCGCTAGGGGCCGGCTATGGCTACACCTTC
-,TRBD2,TRBV6-2/TRBV6-3,TRBJ2-6,CASSIGGAGANVLTF,TGTGCCAGCAGTATTGGGGGGGCTGGGGCCAACGTCCTGACTTTC
-,TRBD1,TRBV5-1,TRBJ1-1,CASSLVGGRGNTEAFF,TGCGCCAGCAGCTTGGTAGGGGGCAGAGGGAACACTGAAGCTTTCTTT
few,TRBD1,TRBV30,TRBJ1-5,CAYWTGDSNQPQHF,TGTGCCTATTGGACAGGGGATAGCAATCAGCCCCAGCATTTT
few,-,TRBV19,TRBJ1-4,CASSMVGASGKLFF,TGTGCCAGTAGTATGGTAGGGGCTAGTGGAAAACTGTTTTTT
-,TRBD1,TRBV20-1,TRBJ2-2,CSASRDRATGELFF,TGCAGTGCTAGTAGGGACAGGGCAACCGGGGAGCTGTTTTTT
-,-,TRBV6-5,TRBJ1-6,CASSPPEGNSPLHF,TGTGCCAGCAGTCCCCCGGAGGGGAATTCACCCCTCCACTTT
-,-,TRBV5-4,TRBJ2-2,CASSLAGARTGELFF,TGTGCCAGCAGCTTGGCAGGGGCGCGAACCGGGGAGCTGTTTTTT
-,-,TRBV12-2,TRBJ2-1,CASRPPPRTGEKYNEQFF,TGTGCAAGTCGCCCCCCCCCGCGGACAGGGGAAAAGTACAATGAGCAGTTCTTC
-,-,TRBV14,TRBJ2-1,CASKAEGRWNEQFF,TGTGCCAGTAAAGCCGAAGGCAGGTGGAATGAGCAGTTCTTC
-,TRBD1,TRBV19,TRBJ1-2,CASSTDRELTNYGYTF,TGTGCCAGTAGTACGGACAGGGAGCTTACTAACTATGGCTACACCTTC
-,-,TRBV6-5,TRBJ1-1,CASSYPGEGIPEAFF,TGTGCCAGCAGTTACCCCGGGGAGGGGATACCTGAAGCTTTCTTT
-,-,TRBV30,TRBJ1-1,CAWSVTENTEAFF,TGTGCCTGGAGTGTGACAGAGAACACTGAAGCTTTCTTT
-,-,TRBV6-1,TRBJ2-7,CASSEQGQRGEQYF,TGTGCCAGCAGTGAGCAGGGACAAAGGGGGGAGCAGTACTTC
-,TRBD2,TRBV10-2,TRBJ2-2,CASSENSGGPTGELFF,TGCGCCAGCAGTGAGAATTCGGGAGGGCCAACCGGGGAGCTGTTTTTT
-,-,TRBV4-3,TRBJ2-1,CASSQPGEKQQFF,TGCGCCAGCAGCCAACCTGGGGAGAAACAGCAGTTCTTC
-,-,TRBV27,TRBJ1-5,CASTINPSGHHSNQPQHF,TGTGCCAGCACCATCAACCCTTCGGGACACCATAGCAATCAGCCCCAGCATTTT
-,-,TRBV11-3,TRBJ1-4,CASSLRQHNEKLFF,TGTGCCAGCAGCTTACGACAGCATAATGAAAAACTGTTTTTT
-,TRBD2,TRBV28,TRBJ2-5,CASYDAGLAEETQYF,TGTGCCAGCTACGACGCGGGACTAGCGGAAGAGACCCAGTACTTC
-,-,TRBV11-2,TRBJ1-6,CASSLAGESSYNSPLHF,TGTGCCAGCAGCTTAGCAGGGGAAAGCTCCTATAATTCACCCCTCCACTTT
-,-,TRBV30,TRBJ2-6,CARDPQGSGANVLTF,TGTGCCAGAGACCCACAGGGCTCTGGGGCCAACGTCCTGACTTTC
-,-,TRBV11-1,TRBJ1-2,CASSLRNYGYTF,TGTGCCAGCAGCTTGAGAAACTATGGCTACACCTTC
-,TRBD1,TRBV5-3,TRBJ2-1,CARSFKDRDRSYNEQFF,TGTGCCAGAAGCTTTAAGGATCGGGACAGATCCTACAATGAGCAGTTCTTC
once,-,TRBV19,TRBJ2-2,CASRIGTRNTGELFF,TGTGCCAGTAGGATCGGGACACGCAACACCGGGGAGCTGTTTTTT
-,TRBD2,TRBV4-1,TRBJ2-3,CASSQATLAGGPDTQYF,TGCGCCAGCAGCCAAGCAACACTAGCGGGAGGGCCAGATACGCAGTATTTT
-,-,TRBV9,TRBJ1-1,CASTRQENTEAFF,TGTGCCAGCACTCGACAGGAGAACACTGAAGCTTTCTTT
-,-,TRBV6-2/TRBV6-3,TRBJ1-6,CASSSYRSWSSPLHF,TGTGCCAGCAGTTCCTATCGGTCTTGGTCCTCACCCCTCCACTTT
-,-,TRBV11-3,TRBJ2-7,CASSAGPTSYEQYF,TGTGCCAGCAGCGCGGGACCCACCTCCTACGAGCAGTACTTC
-,-,TRBV11-3,TRBJ2-2,CASSLGVEGRNGELFF,TGTGCCAGCAGCTTAGGTGTGGAGGGCCGGAACGGGGAGCTGTTTTTT
few,-,TRBV5-1,TRBJ1-4,CASRSQQMNEKLFF,TGCGCCAGCAGAAGCCAACAGATGAATGAAAAACTGTTTTTT
-,TRBD1,TRBV4-3,TRBJ2-2,CASSQLFYSGTGRNTGELFF,TGCGCCAGCAGCCAATTATTTTATTCGGGGACAGGGCGGAACACCGGGGAGCTGTTTTTT
-,-,TRBV19,TRBJ1-2,CASSPPQGFYGYTF,TGTGCCAGTAGTCCCCCACAGGGATTCTATGGCTACACCTTC
few,-,TRBV19,TRBJ1-5,CASTLQGLPQHF,TGTGCCAGTACCCTACAGGGTCTGCCCCAGCATTTT
-,-,TRBV5-1,TRBJ2-2,CASSSPEGGGPQGELFF,TGCGCCAGCAGCAGCCCGGAAGGGGGGGGACCTCAAGGGGAGCTGTTTTTT
-,-,TRBV7-6,TRBJ2-6,CASSLTQGIAGANVLTF,TGTGCCAGCAGCTTAACCCAGGGAATAGCTGGGGCCAACGTCCTGACTTTC
-,TRBD1,TRBV18,TRBJ1-1,CASSPDRGRSTEAFF,TGTGCCAGCTCACCGGACAGGGGCCGGTCCACTGAAGCTTTCTTT
many,TRBD1,TRBV5-1,TRBJ1-2,CASSFGQGNNYGYTF,TGCGCCAGCAGCTTCGGACAGGGAAATAACTATGGCTACACCTTC
-,TRBD1,TRBV6-5,TRBJ2-1,CASSYSTGLGPEQFF,TGTGCCAGCAGTTACTCGACAGGGTTGGGGCCTGAGCAGTTCTTC
-,TRBD2,TRBV19,TRBJ2-1,CASSIRDYLNEQFF,TGTGCCAGTAGTATACGGGACTATCTGAATGAGCAGTTCTTC
few,TRBD2,TRBV19,TRBJ2-7,CASSLRGSGRAVYEQYF,TGTGCCAGTAGTCTCCGTGGTAGCGGGAGGGCAGTATACGAGCAGTACTTC